These 21 T cell receptor beta chains were sequenced from one sample in a study of CD8 T cells in Susac syndrome. The RNA input was about 0.5 to 1 ug, and it was reverse transcribed with random hexamers. TCRdb called the immunoSEQ multiplex PCR reads again in MiXCR, with one record for every CDR3 protein. The sample holds about 200,000 distinct CDR3 sequences, 85% to 95% seen once. Sequences were obtained from CD4+ T cells from PBMCs. The origin of the receptors is a human donor in good health.

The chain recombines TRBV29-1 with TRBJ2-1; D perhaps matches TRBD1 (6 bases). Germline loops: CDR1 SQVTM, CDR2 ANQGSEA. The CDR3 sequence is 14 residues long. The V end was cut by 7 bases, the J end by 3 bases, with 16 bases between. The CDR3 sequence: CSASTGLLYNEQFF. CDR3 sequence (DNA): TGCAGCGCATCAACAGGGCTTCTCTACAATGAGCAGTTCTTC.

The J gene is TRBJ2-3, the V gene TRBV29-1; no clear D. This CDR3 has 10 residues. The V end was cut by 5 bases, the J end by 4 bases, with 4 bases between. Germline CDR1 SQVTM, CDR2 ANQGSEA. This CDR3 reads CSVLSDTQYF. The CDR3 nucleotides are TGCAGCGTTCTGTCAGATACGCAGTATTTT.

The rearrangement joins TRBV20-1 to TRBJ2-7; 7 bases fit TRBD2. V lost 5 bases, J lost 2 bases, and 3 bases stayed unmatched. From germline, CDR1 is DFQATT and CDR2 SNEGSKA (reference sequence). The CDR3 extends over 12 amino acids. The CDR3 DNA is TGCAGTGCTGTCGGACTAGCCTACGAGCAGTACGTC. This codes for CSAVGLAYEQYV.

V gene TRBV9 combines with J gene TRBJ2-5; D gene ambiguous. The V gene's germline CDR1 is SGDLS and CDR2 YYNGEE. The CDR3 has 13 amino acids. Trimming removed 4 bases at V and 2 bases at J, with 9 bases between. The CDR3 DNA sequence: TGTGCCAGCAGCCGGCTCTTACAAGAGACCCAGTACTTC. Amino acids: CASSRLLQETQYF. The whole variable domain, filled in from reference TRBV9 and TRBJ2-5, reads DSGVTQTPKHLITATGQRVTLRCSPRSGDLSVYWYQQSLDQGLQFLIQYYNGEERAKGNILERFSAQQFPDLHSELNLSSLELGDSALYFCASSRLLQETQYFGPGTRLLVL.

The V and J genes are TRBV20-1 and TRBJ2-7; 8 bases are a match to TRBD1. Germline V gene data show CDR1 as DFQATT and CDR2 as SNEGSKA (reference sequence). The length of the CDR3 is 13 residues. Germline trimming cut 5 bases from V and 3 bases from J; bases unmatched to any gene: 6. The CDR3 nucleotides read TGCAGTGCTCGGACAGGGAGTCTCTACGAGCAGTACTTC. It yields the protein CSARTGSLYEQYF.

CDR3 amino acids: CASSQDKRVYEQYF. CDR3 nucleotide sequence: TGTGCCAGCAGCCAAGACAAGCGCGTCTACGAGCAGTACTTC. The V gene is TRBV3-1, the J gene TRBJ2-7, with D hard to call. Trimming removed 0 bases at V and 3 bases at J, with 9 bases between. Germline values: CDR1 LGHDT, CDR2 YNNKEL (reference sequence). This CDR3 comprises 14 residues.

The chain carries TRBV20-1 and TRBJ2-5; 10 bases map to TRBD2. The trim removed 2 bases at V and 2 bases at J, leaving 2 bases unmatched. Per the germline V gene, CDR1 is DFQATT and CDR2 is SNEGSKA (reference sequence). This CDR3 is built from 14 residues. The CDR3 region has the DNA TGCAGTGCTAGAACTAGCGGGGAACAAGAGACCCAGTACTTC. It yields the protein CSARTSGEQETQYF.

V and J are TRBV5-6 and TRBJ1-6, with D possibly being TRBD1 (5 bases). The V gene lost 5 bases and the J gene lost 9 bases, with 21 bases spanning the gap. CDR1 SGHDT and CDR2 YYEEEE come from the germline V gene. The CDR3 contains 16 residues. The CDR3 DNA sequence: TGTGCCAGCAGTCTCGAGTTGAGGGGAGCGAGTTCACCCCTCCACTTT. Encoded protein: CASSLELRGASSPLHF. Based on the CDR3 plus reference TRBV5-6 and TRBJ1-6, the full variable domain is DAGVTQSPTHLIKTRGQQVTLRCSPKSGHDTVSWYQQALGQGPQFIFQYYEEEERQRGNFPDRFSGHQFPNYSSELNVNALLLGDSALYLCASSLELRGASSPLHFGNGTRLTVT.

The rearrangement joins TRBV6-1 to TRBJ2-5; D perhaps matches TRBD1 (5 bases). Trimming cost V 4 bases and J 5 bases, with 8 bases left between them. Germline V lookup: CDR1 MNHNS, CDR2 SASEGT. The CDR3 sequence is 12 residues long. The CDR3 bases are TGTGCCAGCAGTGGACAGTGGGAGACCCAGTACTTC. Amino acid sequence: CASSGQWETQYF.

The V and J genes are TRBV7-9 and TRBJ2-1; D tentatively reads TRBD1 or TRBD2 (5 bases each). This CDR3 spans 16 amino acids. Germline CDR1 and CDR2: SEHNR and FQNEAQ (reference sequence). The V end was cut by 1 base, the J end by 0 bases, with 10 bases between. The CDR3, as DNA: TGTGCCAGCAGCTTAGAAGTGGGACCCTCCTACAATGAGCAGTTCTTC. Protein: CASSLEVGPSYNEQFF.

The chain recombines TRBV3-1 with TRBJ2-2; D unclear. Germline V lookup: CDR1 LGHDT, CDR2 YNNKEL (reference sequence). The CDR3 consists of 14 residues. The ends were cut back, 7 bases at V and 1 base at J, with 10 bases in the middle. Written as DNA, the CDR3 is TGTGCCAGCAAGACGGCCGTGAACACCGGGGAGCTGTTTTTT. Its protein is CASKTAVNTGELFF.

V gene TRBV12-3 or TRBV12-4 combines with J gene TRBJ2-1; the match to TRBD2 covers 12 bases. Germline trimming cut 6 bases from V and 7 bases from J; bases unmatched to any gene: 10. The CDR3 length is 16 residues. CDR3 loop: CASSPRGLAGANEQFF. The CDR3 nucleotides read TGTGCCAGCAGCCCAAGGGGACTAGCGGGCGCTAATGAGCAGTTCTTC.

The chain carries TRBV4-1 and TRBJ1-2; D is possibly TRBD1 (5 bases). The V gene's germline CDR1 is MGHRA and CDR2 YSYEKL. The CDR3 covers 14 residues. V was shortened by 3 bases and J by 8 bases, with 16 bases between the two germline ends. Here the CDR3 DNA reads TGCGCCAGCAGCCACCGACGCCAGGGATACGGCTACACCTTC. Amino acid sequence: CASSHRRQGYGYTF.

The chain has TRBV27 and TRBJ2-5, with 7 bases aligning to TRBD2. CDR1 is MNHEY, CDR2 SMNVEV, per germline (reference sequence). Trimming removed 5 bases from V and 4 bases from J; junction bases left unmatched: 7. CDR3 length: 14 residues. The CDR3 loop is CASSRYRGGETQYF. DNA for the CDR3: TGTGCCAGCAGTCGATACCGCGGGGGAGAGACCCAGTACTTC.

The chain is built from TRBV20-1 and TRBJ1-1; D gene unclear. The ends were cut back, 3 bases at V and 13 bases at J, with 15 bases in the middle. The germline CDR1 and CDR2 sequences are DFQATT and SNEGSKA (reference sequence). The CDR3 is made up of 11 amino acids. CDR3 bases: TGCAGTGCTAGGAGTACGGAGAGTGATTTCTTT. It is translated as CSARSTESDFF.

The chain links TRBV5-1 to TRBJ1-2, with D unresolved. The CDR3 runs to 17 residues. Trimming cost V 0 bases and J 4 bases, with 19 bases left between them. Germline values: CDR1 SGHRS, CDR2 YFSETQ. The CDR3 DNA is TGCGCCAGCAGCTTGGCATTACCAGATCAAAAGTCCTATGGCTACACCTTC. The encoded protein is CASSLALPDQKSYGYTF.

The J gene is TRBJ2-7, the V gene TRBV27; no reliable D call. The germline V gene encodes CDR1 MNHEY and CDR2 SMNVEV (reference sequence). This CDR3 is built from 13 residues. Trimming removed 9 bases from V and 0 bases from J, with 12 bases in between. CDR3 sequence: CASIGPYSYEQYF. CDR3 DNA sequence: TGTGCCAGTATTGGACCTTACTCCTACGAGCAGTACTTC.

This chain links TRBV5-4 with TRBJ2-5; D tentatively reads TRBD1 or TRBD2 (6 bases each). The V gene lost 4 bases and the J gene lost 5 bases, with 15 bases spanning the gap. The germline CDR1 and CDR2 sequences are SGHNT and YYREEE (reference sequence). The CDR3 runs to 14 residues. The CDR3 sequence: CASSPAGHMETQYF. DNA for the CDR3: TGTGCCAGCAGCCCCGCGGGACATATGGAGACCCAGTACTTC.

The chain links TRBV30 to TRBJ1-5; weak D call: TRBD1 (5 bases). The V gene's germline CDR1 is GTSNPN and CDR2 SVGIG (reference sequence). The ends were cut back, 3 bases at V and 4 bases at J, with 16 bases in the middle. This CDR3 comprises 15 residues. The CDR3 DNA reads as TGTGCCTGGAGCTCACGCATGGGGGGGAATCAGCCCCAGCATTTT. Its translation: CAWSSRMGGNQPQHF.

The CDR3 region is CASSVGGRGTYGYTF. The CDR3 region has the DNA TGTGCCAGCAGCGTAGGAGGGAGGGGGACCTATGGCTACACCTTC. The V call is TRBV9, the J call TRBJ1-2; the D gene is possibly TRBD1 (6 bases). V lost 0 bases and J 4 bases, leaving 13 bases between the germline ends. The CDR3 totals 15 residues. Germline V gene lookup returns CDR1 SGDLS and CDR2 YYNGEE. Together with reference TRBV9 and TRBJ1-2, the CDR3 gives the full variable domain: DSGVTQTPKHLITATGQRVTLRCSPRSGDLSVYWYQQSLDQGLQFLIQYYNGEERAKGNILERFSAQQFPDLHSELNLSSLELGDSALYFCASSVGGRGTYGYTFGSGTRLTVV.

The chain links TRBV20-1 to TRBJ2-1; D is unresolved. Germline V gene lookup returns CDR1 DFQATT and CDR2 SNEGSKA (reference sequence). Trimming left V 3 bases short and J 10 bases short, with 13 bases between. The CDR3 length is 12 residues. Here the CDR3 reads CSASVGVREQFF. CDR3 sequence (DNA): TGCAGTGCTAGTGTGGGTGTGCGGGAGCAGTTCTTC.